The entry below describes one T cell receptor (beta chain). The antigen is unknown. A clone one base away is much larger, so this may be a read error. The data belong to a study of glioma-infiltrating T cells. The iRepertoire nested amplicon-rescue multiplex PCR amplified TCR alpha and beta CDR3s from RNA. For one-step reverse transcription and amplification, about 90-450 ng of tissue mRNA or PBMC total RNA was used. TCRdb recomputed calls from the multiplex PCR reads with MiXCR, one row per CDR3 protein. Here the sample spans 100,000 to 150,000 distinct CDR3 sequences, roughly 25% being singletons. Findings and caveats of the study: CDR3 overlap between tissue and blood was very small. Tissue-blood divergence was below expectation in non-neoplastic patients, above in gliomas.

The germline V gene has CDR1 SGHAT and CDR2 FQNNGV. CDR3 length equals 15 residues. Material: glioma tissue, nonneoplastic brain tissue, or PBMCs (not recorded which). V usage is TRBV11-2 and J usage is TRBJ1-1; the match to TRBD1 covers 7 bases. This clonotype was sampled from a human donor with low-grade glioma or glioblastoma, undergoing nonglioma brain surgery, or in good health (not recorded which). The CDR3 region is CASSSRGTVGTKAFF. The CDR3 DNA reads as TGTGCCAGCAGCTCACGTGGGACAGTAGGCACTAAAGCTTTCTTT.